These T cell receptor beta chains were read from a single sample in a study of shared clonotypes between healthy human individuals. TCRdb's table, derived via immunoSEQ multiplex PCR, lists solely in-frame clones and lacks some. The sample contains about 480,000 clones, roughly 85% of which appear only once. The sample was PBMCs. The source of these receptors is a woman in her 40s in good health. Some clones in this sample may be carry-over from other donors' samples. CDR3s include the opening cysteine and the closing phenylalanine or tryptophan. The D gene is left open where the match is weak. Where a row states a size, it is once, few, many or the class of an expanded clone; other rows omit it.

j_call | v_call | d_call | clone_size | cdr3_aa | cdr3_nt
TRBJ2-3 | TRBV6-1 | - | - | CASTLLASTDTQYF | TGTGCCAGCACTTTACTAGCTAGCACAGATACGCAGTATTTT
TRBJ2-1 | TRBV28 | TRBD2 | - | CASSLAGAYNEQFF | TGTGCCAGCAGTTTAGCGGGAGCCTACAATGAGCAGTTCTTC
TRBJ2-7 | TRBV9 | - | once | CASSVGRVAYEQYF | TGTGCCAGCAGCGTAGGCCGGGTCGCCTACGAGCAGTACTTC
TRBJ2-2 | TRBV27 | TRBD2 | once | CASSFLAGGDTGELFF | TGTGCCAGCAGTTTTCTGGCGGGAGGCGACACCGGGGAGCTGTTTTTT
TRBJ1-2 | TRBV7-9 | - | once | CASSSSRGRDYGYTF | TGTGCCAGCAGCTCCTCCAGGGGCCGAGACTATGGCTACACCTTC
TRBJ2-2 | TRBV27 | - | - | CASGGRWNTGELFF | TGTGCCAGCGGTGGCAGGTGGAACACCGGGGAGCTGTTTTTT
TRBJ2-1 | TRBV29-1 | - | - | CSVEDRGLAINEQFF | TGCAGCGTTGAAGATCGGGGGCTAGCGATCAATGAGCAGTTCTTC
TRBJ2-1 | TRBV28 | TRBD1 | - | CASSWRTGGRNEQFF | TGTGCCAGCAGTTGGCGGACAGGGGGCCGCAATGAGCAGTTCTTC
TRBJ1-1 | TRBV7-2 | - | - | CASSPGTVGTEAFF | TGTGCCAGCAGTCCCGGGACGGTCGGCACTGAAGCTTTCTTT
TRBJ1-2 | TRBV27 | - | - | CASSLSAGGYGYTF | TGTGCCAGCAGTTTATCGGCGGGAGGGTATGGCTACACCTTC
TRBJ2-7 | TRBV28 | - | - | CASSLSMYEQYF | TGTGCCAGCAGTTTATCGATGTACGAGCAGTACTTC
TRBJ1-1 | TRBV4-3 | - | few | CASSYRRGTEAFF | TGCGCCAGCAGCTATAGACGGGGCACTGAAGCTTTCTTT
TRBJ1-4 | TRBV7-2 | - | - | CASSIDSRGYEKLFF | TGTGCCAGCAGCATAGACTCCCGCGGGTACGAAAAACTGTTTTTT
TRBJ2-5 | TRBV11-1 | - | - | CASSLVVGQETQYF | TGTGCCAGCAGCTTAGTGGTGGGGCAAGAGACCCAGTACTTC
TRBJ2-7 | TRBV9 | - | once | CASSVGGSVSYEQYF | TGTGCCAGCAGCGTAGGGGGCTCAGTTAGCTACGAGCAGTACTTC
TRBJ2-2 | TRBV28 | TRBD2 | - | CASSSLGLAGEVAGELFF | TGTGCCAGCAGTTCCCTGGGACTAGCGGGAGAGGTTGCCGGGGAGCTGTTTTTT
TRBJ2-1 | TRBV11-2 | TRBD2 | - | CASSPTGLIYNEQFF | TGTGCCAGCAGCCCGACGGGACTAATTTACAATGAGCAGTTCTTC
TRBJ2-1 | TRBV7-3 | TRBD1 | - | CASSHGQGANNEQFF | TGTGCCAGCAGCCACGGACAGGGCGCGAACAATGAGCAGTTCTTC
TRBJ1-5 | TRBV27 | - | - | CASSSPRTQETYSNQPQHF | TGTGCCAGCAGTTCGCCCCGGACGCAGGAAACATATAGCAATCAGCCCCAGCATTTT
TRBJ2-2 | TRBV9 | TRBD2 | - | CASSVEGLAGSTGELFF | TGTGCCAGCAGCGTAGAGGGACTAGCGGGATCTACCGGGGAGCTGTTTTTT
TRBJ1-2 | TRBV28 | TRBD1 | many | CASTRQGSGGYTF | TGTGCCAGCACGAGACAGGGGAGTGGTGGCTACACCTTC
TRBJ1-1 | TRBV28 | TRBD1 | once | CASSWADREGGAFF | TGTGCCAGCAGTTGGGCCGACAGGGAAGGTGGGGCTTTCTTT
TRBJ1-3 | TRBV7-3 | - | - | CASSSTGPGNTIYF | TGTGCCAGCAGCTCAACAGGGCCGGGAAACACCATATATTTT
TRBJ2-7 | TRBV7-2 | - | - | CASSSRGPDEQYF | TGTGCCAGCAGTTCTAGGGGTCCGGACGAGCAGTACTTC
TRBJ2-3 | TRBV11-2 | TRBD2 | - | CASSAGGPDTQYF | TGTGCCAGCAGCGCGGGAGGGCCAGATACGCAGTATTTT
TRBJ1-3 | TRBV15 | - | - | CATSRDKGPSGNTIYF | TGTGCCACCAGCAGAGATAAGGGGCCCTCTGGAAACACCATATATTTT
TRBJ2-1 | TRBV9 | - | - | CASSVQTESSYNEQFF | TGTGCCAGCAGCGTCCAGACAGAGAGCTCCTACAATGAGCAGTTCTTC
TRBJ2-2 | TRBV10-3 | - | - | CAISEYKNTGELFF | TGTGCCATCAGCGAATACAAGAACACCGGGGAGCTGTTTTTT
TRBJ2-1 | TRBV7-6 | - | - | CASSSPRERNEQFF | TGTGCCAGCAGCTCCCCGAGGGAGAGGAATGAGCAGTTCTTC
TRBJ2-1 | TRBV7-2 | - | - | CASSLESRGYNEQFF | TGTGCCAGCAGCTTAGAAAGCAGGGGATACAATGAGCAGTTCTTC
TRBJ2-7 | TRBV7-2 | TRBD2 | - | CASSLLLAGGGDEQYF | TGTGCCAGCAGCCTACTACTAGCGGGGGGCGGAGACGAGCAGTACTTC
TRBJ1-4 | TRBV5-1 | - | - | CASRATFNEKLFF | TGCGCCAGCAGGGCCACATTTAATGAAAAACTGTTTTTT
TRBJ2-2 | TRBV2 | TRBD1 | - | CASSGQSNTGELFF | TGTGCCAGTTCGGGACAGAGTAACACCGGGGAGCTGTTTTTT
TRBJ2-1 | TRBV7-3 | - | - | CASSFRPTGVYNEQFF | TGTGCCAGCAGCTTTAGGCCGACAGGCGTTTACAATGAGCAGTTCTTC
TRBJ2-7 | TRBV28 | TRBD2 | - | CASKRREGFYEQYF | TGTGCCAGCAAGAGGAGGGAGGGATTCTACGAGCAGTACTTC
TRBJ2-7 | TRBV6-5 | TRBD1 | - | CASVQGMASDEQYF | TGTGCCAGCGTACAGGGGATGGCTTCTGACGAGCAGTACTTC
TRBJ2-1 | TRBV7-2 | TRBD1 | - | CASSLAGQGTEQFF | TGTGCCAGCAGCTTAGCGGGACAGGGGACTGAGCAGTTCTTC
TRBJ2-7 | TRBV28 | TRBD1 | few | CASSSLSFGTGDHEQYF | TGTGCCAGCAGTTCACTCTCCTTCGGGACAGGGGACCACGAGCAGTACTTC
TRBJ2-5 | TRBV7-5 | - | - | CVRGGGVETQYF | TGTGTCAGAGGGGGGGGCGTAGAGACCCAGTACTTC
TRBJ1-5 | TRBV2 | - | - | CASNRQWGNQPQHF | TGTGCCAGCAACAGACAGTGGGGCAATCAGCCCCAGCATTTT
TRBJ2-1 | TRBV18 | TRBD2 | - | CASSPRTSGGNEQFF | TGTGCCAGCTCACCGAGGACTAGCGGGGGAAATGAGCAGTTCTTC
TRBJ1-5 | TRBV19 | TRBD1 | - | CASSSQGGQPQHF | TGTGCCAGTAGTTCACAGGGGGGACAGCCCCAGCATTTT
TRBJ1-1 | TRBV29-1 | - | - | CSVEQGLNTEAFF | TGCAGCGTTGAACAGGGTTTGAACACTGAAGCTTTCTTT
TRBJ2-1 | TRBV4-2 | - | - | CASSQDRGQTYNEQFF | TGTGCCAGCAGCCAAGATAGAGGACAGACCTACAATGAGCAGTTCTTC